This T cell receptor beta chain was retrieved from a study of post-analysis software for immune sequencing data. Regarding the study as a whole: Patients had higher frequencies than controls of a handful of TRBV segments, including TRBV5-6, TRBV5-1 and TRBV20-1. Samples made in the same batch grouped tightly together by F measure. Normalized Chao1 diversity was significantly lower in multiple sclerosis patients than in controls.

Unique molecular identifiers were present in the TCR beta cDNA libraries. TCRdb fed the PCR reads into MiXCR, producing one record per CDR3 protein. The sample consists of 700,000 to 900,000 distinct CDR3 sequences, 46% of them appearing once. This CDR3 spans 14 amino acids. Germline V lookup: CDR1 MNHNY, CDR2 SVGAGI (reference sequence). The trim removed 5 bases at V and 8 bases at J, leaving 7 bases unmatched. This clonotype has only a few counts. What it binds is not known. The sequenced sample was blood. The V call is TRBV6-6, the J call TRBJ2-1, with TRBD1 matching over 9 bases. The TCR comes from a girl aged 10-17 years with multiple sclerosis. DNA for the CDR3: TGTGCCAGCAGTCGGGACAGGGCAACCCATGAGCAGTTCTTC. Amino acid sequence: CASSRDRATHEQFF.